This T cell receptor (beta chain) was captured by sequencing in a study of control samples from healthy donors and cancer patients. Measured with immunoSEQ multiplex PCR; TCRdb has only the in-frame clones, and not every one. Of 130,000 or so clones in the sample, about 88% are singletons; the top ten hold roughly 3.2%. This clone was recorded once. V was clipped by 2 bases and J by 2 bases, with 16 bases between them. Germline V lookup: CDR1 ENHRY, CDR2 SYGVKD. The CDR3 runs to 16 residues. V is TRBV10-3 and J is TRBJ2-7; D remains unclear. The sample taken for sequencing was blood. This receptor was identified in a man aged 50 to 59 in good health. CDR3 nucleotides: TGTGCCATCAGTGAGCCGATGCAGACGGGCGCCTACGAGCAGTACTTC. Translation gives CAISEPMQTGAYEQYF.